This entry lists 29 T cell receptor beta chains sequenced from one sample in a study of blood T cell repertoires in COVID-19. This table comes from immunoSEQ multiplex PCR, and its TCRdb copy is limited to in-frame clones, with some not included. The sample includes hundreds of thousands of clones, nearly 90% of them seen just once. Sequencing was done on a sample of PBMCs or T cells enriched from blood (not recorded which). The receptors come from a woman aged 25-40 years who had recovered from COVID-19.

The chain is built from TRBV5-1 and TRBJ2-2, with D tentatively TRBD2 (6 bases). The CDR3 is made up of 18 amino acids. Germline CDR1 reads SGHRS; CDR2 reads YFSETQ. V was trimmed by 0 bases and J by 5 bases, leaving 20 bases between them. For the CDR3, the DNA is TGCGCCAGCAGCTTGGAGCCAGGCTGGAGGGCCGGTACCGGGGAGCTGTTTTTT. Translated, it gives CASSLEPGWRAGTGELFF.

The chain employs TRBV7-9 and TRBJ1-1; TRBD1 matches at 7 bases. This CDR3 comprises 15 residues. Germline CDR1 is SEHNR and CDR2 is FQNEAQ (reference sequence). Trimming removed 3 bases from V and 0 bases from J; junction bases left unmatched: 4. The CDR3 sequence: CASSFRGGLNTEAFF. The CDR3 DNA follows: TGTGCCAGCAGCTTTCGAGGGGGCCTGAACACTGAAGCTTTCTTT.

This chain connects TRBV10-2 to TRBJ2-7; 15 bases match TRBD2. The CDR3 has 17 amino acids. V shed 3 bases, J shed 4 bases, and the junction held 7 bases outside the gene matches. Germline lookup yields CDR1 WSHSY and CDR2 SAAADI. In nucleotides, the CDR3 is TGCGCCAGCAGTGAAGTCGGACTAGCGGGAGGGGGGTACGAGCAGTACTTC. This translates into CASSEVGLAGGGYEQYF.

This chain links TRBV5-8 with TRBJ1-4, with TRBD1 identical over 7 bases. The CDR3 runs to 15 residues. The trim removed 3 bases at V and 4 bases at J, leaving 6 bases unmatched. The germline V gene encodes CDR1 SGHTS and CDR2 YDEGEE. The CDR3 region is CASSWGTAYNEKLFF. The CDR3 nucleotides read TGTGCCAGCAGCTGGGGGACAGCGTATAATGAAAAACTGTTTTTT.

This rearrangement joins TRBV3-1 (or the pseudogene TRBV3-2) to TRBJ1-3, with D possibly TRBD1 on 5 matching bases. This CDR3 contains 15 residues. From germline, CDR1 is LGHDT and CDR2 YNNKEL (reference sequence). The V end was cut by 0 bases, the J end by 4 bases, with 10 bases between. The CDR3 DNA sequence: TGTGCCAGCAGCCAAGACGGGGGTCCGGGAAACACCATATATTTT. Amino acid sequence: CASSQDGGPGNTIYF.

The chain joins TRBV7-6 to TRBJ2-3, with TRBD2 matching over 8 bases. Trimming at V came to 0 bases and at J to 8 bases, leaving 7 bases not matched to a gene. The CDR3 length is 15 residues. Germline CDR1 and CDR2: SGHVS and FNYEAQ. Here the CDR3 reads CASSLAAGAGGTQYF. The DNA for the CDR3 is TGTGCCAGCAGCTTAGCAGCGGGAGCTGGTGGTACGCAGTATTTT.

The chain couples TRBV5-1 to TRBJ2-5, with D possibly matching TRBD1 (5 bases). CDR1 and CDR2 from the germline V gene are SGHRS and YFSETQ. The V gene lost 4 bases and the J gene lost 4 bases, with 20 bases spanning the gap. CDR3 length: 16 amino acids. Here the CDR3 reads CASSAAAPGQGETQYF. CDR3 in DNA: TGCGCCAGCAGCGCGGCGGCCCCAGGGCAAGGAGAGACCCAGTACTTC.

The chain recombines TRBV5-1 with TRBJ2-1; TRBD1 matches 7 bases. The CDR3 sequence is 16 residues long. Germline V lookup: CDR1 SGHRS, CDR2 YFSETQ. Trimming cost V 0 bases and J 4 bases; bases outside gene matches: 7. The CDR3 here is CASSLGAGTEYNEQFF. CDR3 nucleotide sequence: TGCGCCAGCAGCTTGGGGGCCGGGACAGAATACAATGAGCAGTTCTTC.

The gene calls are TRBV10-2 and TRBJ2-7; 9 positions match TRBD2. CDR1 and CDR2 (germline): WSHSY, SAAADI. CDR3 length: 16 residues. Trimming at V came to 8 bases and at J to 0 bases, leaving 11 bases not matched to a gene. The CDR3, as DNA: TGCGCCAGCTCCCTTAGCGGGGGTGGGCTCTCCTACGAGCAGTACTTC. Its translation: CASSLSGGGLSYEQYF.

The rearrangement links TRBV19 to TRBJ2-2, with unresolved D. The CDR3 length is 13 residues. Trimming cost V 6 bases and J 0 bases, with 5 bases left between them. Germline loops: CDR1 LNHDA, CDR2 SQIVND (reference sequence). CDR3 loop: CASSFANTGELFF. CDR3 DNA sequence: TGTGCCAGTAGCTTCGCGAACACCGGGGAGCTGTTTTTT.

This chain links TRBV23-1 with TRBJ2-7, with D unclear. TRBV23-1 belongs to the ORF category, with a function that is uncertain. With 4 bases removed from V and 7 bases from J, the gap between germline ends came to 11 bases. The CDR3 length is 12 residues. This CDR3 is CASSRLRLEQYF. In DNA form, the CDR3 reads TGCGCCAGCAGTCGGCTCAGACTTGAGCAGTACTTC.

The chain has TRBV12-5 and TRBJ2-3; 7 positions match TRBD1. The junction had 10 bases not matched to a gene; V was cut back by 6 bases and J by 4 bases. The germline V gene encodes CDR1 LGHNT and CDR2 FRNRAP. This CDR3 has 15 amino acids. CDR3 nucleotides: TGTGCTAGTGGCTACTGGACAGGTCCCGCAGATACGCAGTATTTT. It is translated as CASGYWTGPADTQYF.

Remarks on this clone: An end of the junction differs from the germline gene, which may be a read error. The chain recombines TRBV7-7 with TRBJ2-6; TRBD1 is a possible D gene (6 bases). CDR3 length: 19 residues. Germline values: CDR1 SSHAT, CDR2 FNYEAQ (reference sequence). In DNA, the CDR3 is TGTGCTAGCAGCCAGTGGGCCGGGACAAACTCTTACGGGGCCAACGTCCTGACTTTC. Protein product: CASSQWAGTNSYGANVLTF.

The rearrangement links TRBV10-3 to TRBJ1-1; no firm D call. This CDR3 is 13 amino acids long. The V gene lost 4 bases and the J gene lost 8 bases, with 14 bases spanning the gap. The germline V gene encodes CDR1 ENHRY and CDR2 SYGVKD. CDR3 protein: CAISAPRRSEAFF. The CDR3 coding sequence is TGTGCCATCAGTGCCCCTCGGAGGTCGGAAGCTTTCTTT.

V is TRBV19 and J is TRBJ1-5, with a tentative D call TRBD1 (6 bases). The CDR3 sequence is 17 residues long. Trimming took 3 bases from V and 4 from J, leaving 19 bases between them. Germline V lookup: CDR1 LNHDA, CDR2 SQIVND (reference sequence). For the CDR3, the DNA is TGTGCCAGTAGTATTTGGGGGCGGTCTCCCCAGAATCAGCCCCAGCATTTT. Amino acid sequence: CASSIWGRSPQNQPQHF.

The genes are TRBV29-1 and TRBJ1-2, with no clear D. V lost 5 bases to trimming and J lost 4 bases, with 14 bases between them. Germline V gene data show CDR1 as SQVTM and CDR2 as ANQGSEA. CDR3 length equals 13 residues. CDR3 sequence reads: CSVRRGIGYGYTF. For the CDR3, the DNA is TGCAGCGTTAGGCGGGGTATTGGCTATGGCTACACCTTC.

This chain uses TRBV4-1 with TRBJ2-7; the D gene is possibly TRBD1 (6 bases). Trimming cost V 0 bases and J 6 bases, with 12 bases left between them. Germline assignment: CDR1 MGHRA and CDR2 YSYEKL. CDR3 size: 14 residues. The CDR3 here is CASSQDRGMAEQYF. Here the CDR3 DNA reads TGCGCCAGCAGCCAAGATAGGGGGATGGCCGAGCAGTACTTC.

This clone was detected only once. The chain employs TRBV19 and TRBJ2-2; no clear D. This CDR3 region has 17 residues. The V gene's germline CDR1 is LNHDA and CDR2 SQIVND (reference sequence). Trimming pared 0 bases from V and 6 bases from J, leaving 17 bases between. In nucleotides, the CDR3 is TGTGCCAGTAGTATAGAGGGCAGTGGATGGGTGGCCGGGGAGCTGTTTTTT. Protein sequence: CASSIEGSGWVAGELFF.

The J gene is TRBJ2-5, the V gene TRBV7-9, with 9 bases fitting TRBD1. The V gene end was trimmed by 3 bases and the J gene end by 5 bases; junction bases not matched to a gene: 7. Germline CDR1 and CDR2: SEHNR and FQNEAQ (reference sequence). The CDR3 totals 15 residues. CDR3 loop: CASSFGTGYSETQYF. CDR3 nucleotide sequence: TGTGCCAGCAGCTTCGGGACAGGGTATAGTGAGACCCAGTACTTC.

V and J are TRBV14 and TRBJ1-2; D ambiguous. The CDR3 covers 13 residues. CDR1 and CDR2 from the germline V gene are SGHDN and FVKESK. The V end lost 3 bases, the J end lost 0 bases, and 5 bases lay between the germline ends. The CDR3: CASSQSPNYGYTF. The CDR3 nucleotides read TGTGCCAGCAGCCAGAGTCCTAACTATGGCTACACCTTC.

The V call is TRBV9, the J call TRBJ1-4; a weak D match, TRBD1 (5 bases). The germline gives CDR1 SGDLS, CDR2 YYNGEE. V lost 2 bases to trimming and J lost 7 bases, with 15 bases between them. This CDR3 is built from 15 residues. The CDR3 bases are TGTGCCAGCAGCGTTGAGCAGGGCATGGGTGAAAAACTGTTTTTT. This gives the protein CASSVEQGMGEKLFF.

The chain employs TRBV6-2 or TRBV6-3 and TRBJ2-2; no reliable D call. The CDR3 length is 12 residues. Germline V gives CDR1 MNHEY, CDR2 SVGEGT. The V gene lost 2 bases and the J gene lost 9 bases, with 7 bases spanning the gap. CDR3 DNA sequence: TGTGCCAGCAGTTACCAAAGCCGGGAGCTGTTTTTT. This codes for CASSYQSRELFF.

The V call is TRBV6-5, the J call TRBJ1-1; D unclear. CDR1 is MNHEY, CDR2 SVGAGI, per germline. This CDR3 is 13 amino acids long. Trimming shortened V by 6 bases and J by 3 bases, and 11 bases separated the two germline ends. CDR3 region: CASRFNRDTEAFF. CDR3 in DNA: TGTGCCAGCAGGTTCAACCGGGACACTGAAGCTTTCTTT.

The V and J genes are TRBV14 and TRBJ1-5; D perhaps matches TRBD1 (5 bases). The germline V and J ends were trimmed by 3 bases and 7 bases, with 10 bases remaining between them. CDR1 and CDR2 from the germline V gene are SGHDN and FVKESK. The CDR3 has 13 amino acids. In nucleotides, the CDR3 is TGTGCCAGCAGCCATGGGGGAGGCCAGCCCCAGCATTTT. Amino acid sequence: CASSHGGGQPQHF.

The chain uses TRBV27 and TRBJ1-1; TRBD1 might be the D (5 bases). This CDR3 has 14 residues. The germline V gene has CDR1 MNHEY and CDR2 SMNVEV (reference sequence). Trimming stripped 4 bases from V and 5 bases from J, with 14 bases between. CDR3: CASSYVQGGTEAFF. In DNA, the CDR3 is TGTGCCAGCAGTTATGTCCAGGGAGGGACTGAAGCTTTCTTT.

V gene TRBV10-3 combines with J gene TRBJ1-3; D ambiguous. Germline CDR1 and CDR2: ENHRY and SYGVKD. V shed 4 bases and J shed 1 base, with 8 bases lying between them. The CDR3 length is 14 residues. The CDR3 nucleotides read TGTGCCATCAGTGTTGAGGGATCTGGAAACACCATATATTTT. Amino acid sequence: CAISVEGSGNTIYF.

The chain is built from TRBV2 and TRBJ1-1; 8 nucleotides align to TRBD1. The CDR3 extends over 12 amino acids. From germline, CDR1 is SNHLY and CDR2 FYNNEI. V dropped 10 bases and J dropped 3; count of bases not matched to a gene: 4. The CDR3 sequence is CAKQGEHTEAFF. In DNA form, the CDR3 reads TGTGCCAAACAGGGGGAGCACACTGAAGCTTTCTTT.

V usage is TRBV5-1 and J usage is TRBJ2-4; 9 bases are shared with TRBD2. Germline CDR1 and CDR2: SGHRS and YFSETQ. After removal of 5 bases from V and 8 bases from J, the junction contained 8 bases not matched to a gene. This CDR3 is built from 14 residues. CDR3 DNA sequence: TGCGCCAGCAGTCGGGCTAGCGGGACTGACATTCAGTACTTC. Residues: CASSRASGTDIQYF.

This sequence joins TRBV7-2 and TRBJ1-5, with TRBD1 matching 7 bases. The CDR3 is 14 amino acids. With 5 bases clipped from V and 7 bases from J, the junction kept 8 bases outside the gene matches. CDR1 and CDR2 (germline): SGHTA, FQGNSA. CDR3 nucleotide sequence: TGTGCCAGCAGCCTAAGACAGGGAGGCCAGCCCCAGCATTTT. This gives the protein CASSLRQGGQPQHF. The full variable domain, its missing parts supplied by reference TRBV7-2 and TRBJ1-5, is GAGVSQSPSNKVTEKGKDVELRCDPISGHTALYWYRQSLGQGLEFLIYFQGNSAPDKSGLPSDRFSAERTGGSVSTLTIQRTQQEDSAVYLCASSLRQGGQPQHFGDGTRLSIL.